The present T cell receptor beta chain was sequenced within a study of shared clonotypes between healthy human individuals. For the study at large: A couple of women and a few men aged 18 to 49 served as donors.

Points from the study as a whole: Clonotypes not shared had lower generation probabilities than those common to all four donors.

This CDR3 is 14 amino acids long. Trimming shortened V by 3 bases and J by 7 bases, and 12 bases separated the two germline ends. Germline CDR1 and CDR2: SEHNR and FQNEAQ (reference sequence). The data were produced by immunoSEQ multiplex PCR, yet TCRdb's version contains in-frame clones alone and is incomplete. Counted here are approximately 2,000,000 clones, around 93% occurring once; the ten biggest clones make up approximately 0.41%. In this sample, this clone turned up a few times. What it recognizes is unknown. The receptor was isolated from a man between 18 and 35 years old in good health. Some clones in this sample may be carry-over from other donors' samples. The specimen sequenced was naive CD4+ T cells from PBMCs. The subset: CD45RA+ positively selected. V is TRBV7-9 and J is TRBJ1-4; no clear D. DNA for the CDR3: TGTGCCAGCAGCTTTGTCCCTGGTTTTGAAAAACTGTTTTTT. This translates into CASSFVPGFEKLFF.